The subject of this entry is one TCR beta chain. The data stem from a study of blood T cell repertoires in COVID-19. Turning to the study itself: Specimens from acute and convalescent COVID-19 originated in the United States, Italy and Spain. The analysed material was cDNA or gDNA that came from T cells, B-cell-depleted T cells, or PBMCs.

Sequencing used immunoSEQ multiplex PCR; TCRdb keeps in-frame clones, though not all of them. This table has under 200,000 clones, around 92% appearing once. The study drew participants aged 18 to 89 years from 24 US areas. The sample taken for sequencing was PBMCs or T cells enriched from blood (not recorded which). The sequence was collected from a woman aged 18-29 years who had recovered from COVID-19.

This chain's CDR3 is CASSMGQGNYGYTF. CDR3 sequence (DNA): TGTGCCAGCAGCATGGGACAGGGAAACTATGGCTACACCTTC. This chain joins TRBV7-2 and TRBJ1-2, with 9 bases fitting TRBD1. After removal of 5 bases from V and 2 bases from J, the junction contained 3 bases not matched to a gene. The CDR3 covers 14 residues. CDR1 and CDR2 (germline): SGHTA, FQGNSA.